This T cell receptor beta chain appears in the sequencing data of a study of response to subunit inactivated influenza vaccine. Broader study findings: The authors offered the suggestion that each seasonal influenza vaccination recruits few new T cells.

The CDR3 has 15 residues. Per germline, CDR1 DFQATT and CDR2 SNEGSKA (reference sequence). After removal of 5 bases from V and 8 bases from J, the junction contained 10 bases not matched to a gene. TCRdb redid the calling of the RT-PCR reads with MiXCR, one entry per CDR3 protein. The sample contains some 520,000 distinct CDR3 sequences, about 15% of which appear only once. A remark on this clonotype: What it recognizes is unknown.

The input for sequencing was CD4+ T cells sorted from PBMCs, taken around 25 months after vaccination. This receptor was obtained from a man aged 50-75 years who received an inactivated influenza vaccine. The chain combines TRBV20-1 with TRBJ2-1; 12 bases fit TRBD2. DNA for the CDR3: TGCAGTGCTCCGCTAGCGGGAGGGCCCAAGGATGAGCAGTTCTTC. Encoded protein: CSAPLAGGPKDEQFF.